Listed below are T cell receptor beta chains from one sample, sequenced in a study of cytomegalovirus exposure and HLA in healthy donors. Profiled with immunoSEQ multiplex PCR; TCRdb holds only in-frame clones, not every one. The data hold 130,000 or so clones, with around 84% observed a single time. Sequencing was carried out using PBMCs. Every receptor here comes from a woman under 30 in good health and CMV-seropositive. CDR3s include the opening cysteine and the closing phenylalanine or tryptophan. A D gene is named only where the DNA matches it firmly.

v_call: TRBV10-3
d_call: .
j_call: TRBJ1-1
cdr3_aa: CAISESRREAEAFF

v_call: TRBV11-2
d_call: TRBD2
j_call: TRBJ2-7
cdr3_aa: CASSPSGIVYEQYF

v_call: TRBV5-6
d_call: .
j_call: TRBJ2-7
cdr3_aa: CASSYSSSPGEQYF

v_call: TRBV4-2
d_call: TRBD1
j_call: TRBJ2-1
cdr3_aa: CASSQAFGTGGYNEQFF

v_call: TRBV18
d_call: .
j_call: TRBJ1-2
cdr3_aa: CASSPGSDRGSYGYTF

v_call: TRBV19
d_call: TRBD1
j_call: TRBJ1-5
cdr3_aa: CASNSGQYQPQHF

v_call: TRBV25-1
d_call: .
j_call: TRBJ2-1
cdr3_aa: CASSEFGGYNEQFF

v_call: TRBV7-9
d_call: .
j_call: TRBJ1-1
cdr3_aa: CASSLLTQGTEAFF

v_call: TRBV10-2
d_call: .
j_call: TRBJ1-1
cdr3_aa: CASSTRVREAFF

v_call: TRBV5-4
d_call: .
j_call: TRBJ2-2
cdr3_aa: CASSLFGASHANTGELFF

v_call: TRBV6-1
d_call: .
j_call: TRBJ1-2
cdr3_aa: CASSEMQGLDGYTF

v_call: TRBV11-2
d_call: TRBD1
j_call: TRBJ2-4
cdr3_aa: CASSPGQGGIQYF

v_call: TRBV28
d_call: .
j_call: TRBJ1-1
cdr3_aa: CASSLPRFNTEAFF

v_call: TRBV12-5
d_call: TRBD2
j_call: TRBJ2-1
cdr3_aa: CASGLAGVNEQFF

v_call: TRBV6-6
d_call: .
j_call: TRBJ2-1
cdr3_aa: CASSSTSYSEQFF

v_call: TRBV28
d_call: .
j_call: TRBJ2-7
cdr3_aa: CASSSNARGLSYEQYF

v_call: TRBV6-5
d_call: TRBD1
j_call: TRBJ1-4
cdr3_aa: CASSRSGTGDEKLFF

v_call: TRBV6-5
d_call: .
j_call: TRBJ1-4
cdr3_aa: CASRSTGITNEKLFF

v_call: TRBV7-6
d_call: TRBD1
j_call: TRBJ2-3
cdr3_aa: CASSFSGTGADTQYF

v_call: TRBV2
d_call: TRBD2
j_call: TRBJ2-3
cdr3_aa: CASSEGRGVTDTQYF

v_call: TRBV6-5
d_call: TRBD1
j_call: TRBJ1-5
cdr3_aa: CASSRTGGGNQPQHF

v_call: TRBV7-9
d_call: .
j_call: TRBJ1-3
cdr3_aa: CASSLGRENTIYF

v_call: TRBV7-3
d_call: .
j_call: TRBJ2-2
cdr3_aa: CASSLPGTGELFF

v_call: TRBV9
d_call: .
j_call: TRBJ2-6
cdr3_aa: CASSVDGGPPTGANVLTF

v_call: TRBV4-1
d_call: TRBD1
j_call: TRBJ1-6
cdr3_aa: CASGQGANSPLHF

v_call: TRBV18
d_call: TRBD1
j_call: TRBJ2-2
cdr3_aa: CASSPRDRPNTGELFF

v_call: TRBV29-1
d_call: TRBD1
j_call: TRBJ1-2
cdr3_aa: CSVRTGVSFDYGYTF

v_call: TRBV7-9
d_call: .
j_call: TRBJ2-1
cdr3_aa: CASSSATGPNEQFF

v_call: TRBV5-1
d_call: .
j_call: .
cdr3_aa: CASSPRGVAERETQYF

v_call: TRBV27
d_call: TRBD2
j_call: TRBJ2-2
cdr3_aa: CANQGGGAYGELFF

v_call: TRBV10-3
d_call: .
j_call: TRBJ2-7
cdr3_aa: CAISLLGDTFSYEQYF

v_call: TRBV11-3
d_call: TRBD2
j_call: TRBJ2-1
cdr3_aa: CASSSALAGDSYNEQFF

v_call: TRBV7-9
d_call: .
j_call: TRBJ1-1
cdr3_aa: CASSLVGGLNTEAFF

v_call: TRBV9
d_call: TRBD1
j_call: TRBJ2-3
cdr3_aa: CASSVIPGQGFADTQYF

v_call: TRBV6-4
d_call: .
j_call: TRBJ2-7
cdr3_aa: CASSDSRGYYSYEQYF

v_call: TRBV11-2
d_call: .
j_call: TRBJ2-7
cdr3_aa: CASSLDPDGNAYEQYF

v_call: TRBV5-5
d_call: TRBD2
j_call: TRBJ2-3
cdr3_aa: CATKLGAGALTDTQYF

v_call: TRBV14
d_call: .
j_call: TRBJ1-1
cdr3_aa: CASSHIPLSAEAFF

v_call: TRBV7-3
d_call: .
j_call: TRBJ2-2
cdr3_aa: CASSYQGPGELFF

v_call: TRBV6-1
d_call: .
j_call: TRBJ2-5
cdr3_aa: CASSEGSGQETQYF

v_call: TRBV2
d_call: .
j_call: TRBJ2-7
cdr3_aa: CASTINPSYEQYF

v_call: TRBV10-3
d_call: .
j_call: .
cdr3_aa: CAISESRGVSYEQYF

v_call: TRBV2
d_call: TRBD1
j_call: TRBJ1-2
cdr3_aa: CASKRDSEINYGYTF

v_call: TRBV19
d_call: .
j_call: TRBJ2-7
cdr3_aa: CASTLSQGSTDEQYF

v_call: TRBV25-1
d_call: .
j_call: TRBJ2-7
cdr3_aa: CASSGGSRYEQYF

v_call: TRBV5-4
d_call: TRBD1
j_call: TRBJ2-7
cdr3_aa: CASSLEDRGPYEQYF

v_call: TRBV27
d_call: .
j_call: TRBJ1-4
cdr3_aa: CASSPRGEKLFF

v_call: TRBV7-6
d_call: .
j_call: TRBJ2-2
cdr3_aa: CASSLETGLTPGELFF

v_call: TRBV6-4
d_call: .
j_call: TRBJ2-3
cdr3_aa: CASSDPGGGHTDTQYF

v_call: TRBV5-8
d_call: TRBD1
j_call: TRBJ1-5
cdr3_aa: CASSSQGGLVQPQHF

v_call: TRBV9
d_call: TRBD1
j_call: .
cdr3_aa: CASSVSDRGLYEQYF

v_call: TRBV11-3
d_call: .
j_call: TRBJ2-5
cdr3_aa: CASSLLGGSETQYF

v_call: TRBV9
d_call: .
j_call: TRBJ2-3
cdr3_aa: CASSSSLGQDTQYF